This passage covers 10 T cell receptor beta chains from one sample sequenced in a study of response to subunit inactivated influenza vaccine. TCRdb independently ran MiXCR on the RT-PCR reads; one entry per CDR3 protein. The table has more than 200,000 distinct CDR3 sequences, 12% seen once. This specimen was non-naive T cells sorted from PBMCs, taken 14 to 15 days before vaccination. The receptor set was obtained from a man aged 45-65 years who received an inactivated influenza vaccine.

CDR3 loop: CASSQDQASGSGGYNEQFF. For the CDR3, the DNA is TGCGCCAGCAGCCAAGATCAGGCTAGCGGGAGTGGGGGGTACAATGAGCAGTTCTTC. This chain connects TRBV4-3 to TRBJ2-1; the match to TRBD2 covers 10 bases. Germline V gene sequence: CDR1 LGHNA, CDR2 YSLEER. Trimming cost V 0 bases and J 4 bases; bases outside gene matches: 12. The CDR3 runs 19 residues.

The chain employs TRBV4-1 and TRBJ2-3, with 7 bases that match TRBD2. The V gene's germline CDR1 is MGHRA and CDR2 YSYEKL. CDR3 size: 16 residues. J gave up 0 bases and V 4 bases, and 7 bases lay outside the gene matches. CDR3 nucleotide sequence: TGCGCCAGCAGCCCCTTTAGCGGGCTTAGCACAGATACGCAGTATTTT. It yields the protein CASSPFSGLSTDTQYF.

This clonotype was counted between two and nine times. The V gene is TRBV15, the J gene TRBJ2-5; D gene ambiguous. Per germline, CDR1 LNHNV and CDR2 YYDKDF (reference sequence). This CDR3 has 15 amino acids. V lost 2 bases and J 3 bases, leaving 13 bases between the germline ends. CDR3 amino acids: CATSRFLGLEETQYF. CDR3 bases: TGTGCCACCAGCAGATTTCTAGGCCTGGAAGAGACCCAGTACTTC.

CDR3 sequence (DNA): TGTGCCATCAGATCCAGAAGCACCGGGGAGCTGTTTTTT. The encoded protein is CAIRSRSTGELFF. The gene calls are TRBV10-3 and TRBJ2-2; D unclear. V dropped 6 bases and J dropped 4 bases, with 9 bases sitting between them. The CDR3 has 13 amino acids. Germline V gene lookup returns CDR1 ENHRY and CDR2 SYGVKD.

DNA of the CDR3: TGTGCCAGCAGCCAAATGTGGAGACTAGCCGACCAATCTGGGGCCAACGTCCTGACTTTC. Translation gives CASSQMWRLADQSGANVLTF. V usage is TRBV3-1 and J usage is TRBJ2-6; 7 nucleotides match TRBD2. Looked up from germline, CDR1 is LGHDT and CDR2 is YNNKEL (reference sequence). Trimming removed 2 bases from V and 1 base from J; junction bases left unmatched: 14. The CDR3 contains 20 residues.

This clonotype appeared a few times. The chain is built from TRBV12-3 or TRBV12-4 and TRBJ2-5; 8 bases match TRBD2. The CDR3 consists of 14 residues. V lost 5 bases, J lost 4 bases, and 6 bases stayed unmatched. CDR3 region: CASSPGLARETQYF. The CDR3 bases are TGTGCCAGCAGTCCCGGACTAGCCAGAGAGACCCAGTACTTC.

The chain has TRBV12-3 or TRBV12-4 and TRBJ1-1, with TRBD1 matching over 8 bases. This CDR3 has 15 amino acids. V shed 3 bases, J shed 5 bases, and the junction held 8 bases outside the gene matches. The CDR3 reads CASSFLGQGGTEAFF. CDR3 DNA: TGTGCCAGCAGTTTCCTCGGACAGGGTGGGACTGAAGCTTTCTTT.

This clonotype has only a few counts. The rearrangement joins TRBV5-1 to TRBJ2-5; 10 bases agree with TRBD2. The CDR3 has 15 residues. Looked up from germline, CDR1 is SGHRS and CDR2 is YFSETQ. V shed 2 bases, J shed 5 bases, and the junction held 6 bases outside the gene matches. CDR3 sequence reads: CASSFASGRIETQYF. For the CDR3, the DNA is TGCGCCAGCAGCTTCGCTAGCGGGAGAATTGAGACCCAGTACTTC.

V usage is TRBV6-2 or TRBV6-3 and J usage is TRBJ2-3, with TRBD1 as a possible D gene (6 bases). The CDR3 sequence is 15 residues long. The germline CDR1 and CDR2 sequences are MNHEY and SVGEGT. Trimming pared 5 bases from V and 3 bases from J, leaving 15 bases between. CDR3 protein: CASSTRQAATDTQYF. DNA of the CDR3: TGTGCCAGCAGTACCCGACAGGCCGCAACAGATACGCAGTATTTT.

The genes are TRBV4-3 and TRBJ2-5; perhaps TRBD2 as D (6 bases). Trimming took off 1 base at V and 2 bases at J, with 11 bases between the two ends. This CDR3 is 15 amino acids long. Germline CDR1 and CDR2: LGHNA and YSLEER. DNA of the CDR3: TGCGCCAGCAGCCAAGGAGGAGGGCAGCAAGAGACCCAGTACTTC. It yields the protein CASSQGGGQQETQYF.